These 6 T cell receptor beta chains were sequenced from one sample in a study of cytomegalovirus exposure and HLA in healthy donors. The PCR ran on 60 Vbeta and 13 Jbeta primers. Here immunoSEQ multiplex PCR was the method, and the copy in TCRdb shows in-frame clones only, minus some. Altogether fewer than 120,000 clones are present, 79% being singletons, with the ten largest covering around 5.9%. The sequenced sample consisted of PBMCs. These receptors were taken from a man between 25 and 39 years old in good health and CMV-seropositive.

The chain joins TRBV12-5 to TRBJ2-7, with 8 bases matching TRBD1. Germline assignment: CDR1 LGHNT and CDR2 FRNRAP. CDR3 length: 13 residues. The V gene end was trimmed by 4 bases and the J gene end by 5 bases; junction bases not matched to a gene: 4. Here the CDR3 DNA reads TGTGCTAGTGGTTGGACAGGGCAGGACGAGCAGTACTTC. This sequence encodes CASGWTGQDEQYF.

This clone appeared a single time. The V call is TRBV11-2, the J call TRBJ1-1, with no clear D. Germline-derived CDR1 and CDR2 are SGHAT and FQNNGV. V shed 5 bases and J shed 3 bases, with 10 bases lying between them. The CDR3 loop spans 13 amino acids. The CDR3: CASSIARDTEAFF. CDR3 in DNA: TGTGCCAGCAGCATAGCCCGGGACACTGAAGCTTTCTTT.

The chain has TRBV5-1 and TRBJ2-1; possible D gene TRBD1, 6 bases. Germline CDR1 reads SGHRS; CDR2 reads YFSETQ. With 4 bases removed from V and 6 bases from J, the gap between germline ends came to 14 bases. This CDR3 region has 14 residues. CDR3 in DNA: TGCGCCAGCAGCCCCGAGTCAGGGGTCAATGAGCAGTTCTTC. Its translation is CASSPESGVNEQFF.

This chain uses TRBV19 with TRBJ2-2; 8 bases line up with TRBD2. Trimming at V came to 5 bases and at J to 6 bases, leaving 8 bases not matched to a gene. Germline V CDR1 and CDR2: LNHDA, SQIVND (reference sequence). The CDR3 has 15 amino acids. In DNA form, the CDR3 reads TGTGCCAGTAGTTTGGGACTAGGGTTCTCCGGGGAGCTGTTTTTT. This translates into CASSLGLGFSGELFF.

The rearrangement uses TRBV18 and TRBJ2-5; no firm D call. Germline V gene sequence: CDR1 KGHSH, CDR2 LQKENI. This CDR3 comprises 14 residues. Trimming shortened V by 0 bases and J by 5 bases, and 10 bases separated the two germline ends. CDR3: CASSPPSGWETQYF. DNA of the CDR3: TGTGCCAGCTCACCACCTTCAGGCTGGGAGACCCAGTACTTC.

V gene TRBV5-1 combines with J gene TRBJ1-3; 7 positions match TRBD1. Germline assignment: CDR1 SGHRS and CDR2 YFSETQ. The junction had 10 bases not matched to a gene; V was cut back by 4 bases and J by 3 bases. The CDR3 covers 16 residues. CDR3 bases: TGCGCCAGCAGCCCTGGACAGGCCAGTGTTGGAAACACCATATATTTT. Its translation is CASSPGQASVGNTIYF.